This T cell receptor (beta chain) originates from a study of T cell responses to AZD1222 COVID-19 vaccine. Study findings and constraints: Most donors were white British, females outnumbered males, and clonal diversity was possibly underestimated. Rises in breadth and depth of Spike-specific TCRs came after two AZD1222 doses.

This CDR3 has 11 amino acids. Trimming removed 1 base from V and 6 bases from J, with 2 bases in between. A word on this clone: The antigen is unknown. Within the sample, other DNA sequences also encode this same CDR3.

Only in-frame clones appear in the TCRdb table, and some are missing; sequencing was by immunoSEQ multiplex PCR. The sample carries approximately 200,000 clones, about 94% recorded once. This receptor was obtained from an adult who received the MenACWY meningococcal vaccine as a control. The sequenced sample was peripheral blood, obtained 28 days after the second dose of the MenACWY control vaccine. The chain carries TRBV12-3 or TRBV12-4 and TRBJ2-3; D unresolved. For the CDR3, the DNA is TGTGCCAGCAGTTTAGTCGATACGCAGTATTTT. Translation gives CASSLVDTQYF.